These T cell receptor beta chains were read from a single sample in a study of blood T cell repertoires in COVID-19. The repertoire was sequenced with immunoSEQ multiplex PCR; TCRdb's copy has only in-frame clones and lacks some. The repertoire has over 600,000 clones, 80% to 90% of them found once; the top ten carry approximately 0.3%. The sample was peripheral blood. The receptors were gathered from a woman aged 18-35 years with acute or convalescent COVID-19. The CDR3 runs from the conserved cysteine through the conserved F or W. A D gene is named only where the DNA matches it firmly. Rows give clone size only sometimes, using once, few, many, or a class for an expanded clone.

abundance: NA; d_gene: TRBD1; j_gene: TRBJ1-2; v_gene: TRBV24-1; CDR3aa: CATSDGTGWGYTF; CDR3nt: TGTGCCACCAGTGATGGGACAGGCTGGGGCTACACCTTC
abundance: NA; d_gene: NA; j_gene: TRBJ1-5; v_gene: TRBV2; CDR3aa: CASSEARWDQPQHF; CDR3nt: TGTGCCAGCAGTGAAGCGCGGTGGGATCAGCCCCAGCATTTT
abundance: NA; d_gene: NA; j_gene: TRBJ2-2; v_gene: TRBV5-1; CDR3aa: CASSLEGVSGELFF; CDR3nt: TGCGCCAGCAGTCTGGAGGGTGTATCCGGGGAGCTGTTTTTT
abundance: NA; d_gene: NA; j_gene: TRBJ2-3; v_gene: TRBV19; CDR3aa: CASKQVPSTDTQYF; CDR3nt: TGTGCCAGTAAACAGGTACCTAGCACAGATACGCAGTATTTT
abundance: NA; d_gene: TRBD1; j_gene: TRBJ2-2; v_gene: TRBV12-5; CDR3aa: CASGLYLTGAGELFF; CDR3nt: TGTGCTAGTGGTTTGTATCTTACAGGGGCCGGGGAGCTGTTTTTT
abundance: once; d_gene: TRBD1; j_gene: TRBJ2-3; v_gene: TRBV5-1; CDR3aa: CASSRTGNTDTQYF; CDR3nt: TGCGCCAGCAGCCGGACAGGGAACACAGATACGCAGTATTTT
abundance: NA; d_gene: NA; j_gene: TRBJ2-2; v_gene: TRBV7-3; CDR3aa: CASSPQGSNTGELFF; CDR3nt: TGTGCCAGCAGCCCGCAGGGGTCGAACACCGGGGAGCTGTTTTTT
abundance: NA; d_gene: NA; j_gene: TRBJ2-7; v_gene: TRBV21-1; CDR3aa: CASSVRDRVYEQYF; CDR3nt: TGTGCCAGCAGCGTCCGGGACAGGGTCTACGAGCAGTACTTC
abundance: few; d_gene: TRBD1; j_gene: TRBJ1-1; v_gene: TRBV30; CDR3aa: CAWSATPGDRGSRTEAFF; CDR3nt: TGTGCCTGGAGTGCAACACCAGGAGACAGGGGATCGAGAACTGAAGCTTTCTTT
abundance: once; d_gene: TRBD1; j_gene: TRBJ1-4; v_gene: TRBV5-1; CDR3aa: CASSSTGGGLEKLFF; CDR3nt: TGCGCCAGCAGCTCTACAGGGGGCGGGCTTGAAAAACTGTTTTTT
abundance: NA; d_gene: TRBD2; j_gene: TRBJ2-3; v_gene: TRBV6-5; CDR3aa: CASNRRGADTQYF; CDR3nt: TGTGCCAGCAATCGCCGGGGGGCAGATACGCAGTATTTT
abundance: NA; d_gene: TRBD1; j_gene: TRBJ2-7; v_gene: TRBV5-1; CDR3aa: CASSPSGDRSYEQYF; CDR3nt: TGCGCCAGCAGCCCCTCCGGGGACAGGTCCTACGAGCAGTACTTC
abundance: NA; d_gene: NA; j_gene: TRBJ2-7; v_gene: TRBV29-1; CDR3aa: CSVDGTGYEQYF; CDR3nt: TGCAGCGTTGATGGAACAGGCTACGAGCAGTACTTC
abundance: NA; d_gene: TRBD1; j_gene: TRBJ2-2; v_gene: TRBV24-1; CDR3aa: CATRDRGNTGELFF; CDR3nt: TGTGCCACCCGGGACAGGGGGAACACCGGGGAGCTGTTTTTT
abundance: NA; d_gene: TRBD1; j_gene: TRBJ1-2; v_gene: TRBV19; CDR3aa: CASQPGQGHGYTF; CDR3nt: TGTGCCAGCCAACCGGGACAGGGCCATGGCTACACCTTC
abundance: NA; d_gene: TRBD1; j_gene: TRBJ1-5; v_gene: TRBV7-2; CDR3aa: CASTPGTASNQPQHF; CDR3nt: TGTGCCAGCACACCCGGGACAGCAAGCAATCAGCCCCAGCATTTT
abundance: NA; d_gene: TRBD1; j_gene: TRBJ1-2; v_gene: TRBV6-2/TRBV6-3; CDR3aa: CASSYWDRLPRGYTF; CDR3nt: TGTGCCAGCAGTTACTGGGACAGGCTCCCTAGAGGCTACACCTTC